The 20 T cell receptor gamma chains listed next were all sequenced from one sample in a study of intestinal T cells in coeliac disease. Using about 0.2 ug of biopsy DNA, TRG was amplified with LymphoTrack primers. TCRdb reanalysed the multiplex PCR reads with CATT. Among some 910 gamma-chain clones listed, about half were seen once. Genomic DNA came from ten 5-µm formalin-fixed paraffin-embedded scrolls per case. Input material: a duodenal biopsy. These receptor sequences come from a human donor with celiac disease.

In this sample, this clone turned up once. This chain joins TRGV10 and TRGJP2. TRGV10 counts as an open reading frame of uncertain function. The V segment lost 11 bases and the J segment 2 bases; nucleotides outside the gene matches: 6. The CDR3 consists of 13 residues. CDR3 loop: CAAVFSSDWIKTF. CDR3 coding DNA: TGTGCTGCGGTCTTCAGTAGTGATTGGATCAAGACGTTT.

The rearrangement links TRGV3 to TRGJ1 or TRGJ2. J lost 12 bases, V lost 3 bases, and 11 bases had no gene match. This CDR3 contains 12 residues. Germline V gene lookup returns CDR1 VTNTFY and CDR2 YDVSTARD (reference sequence). CDR3 nucleotides: TGTGCCACCTGGGACGGGGTTATAACGAAACTCTTT. It codes for CATWDGVITKLF.

Within the sample, this clone is large. The sample contains more than one DNA sequence encoding this CDR3. This sequence joins TRGV4 and TRGJ1 or TRGJ2. The V gene end was trimmed by 2 bases and the J gene end by 10 bases; junction bases not matched to a gene: 2. The CDR3 is made up of 10 amino acids. Germline V gene lookup returns CDR1 EGSTGY and CDR2 YDSYTSSV. The CDR3 nucleotides are TGTGCCACCTGGGATGAGAAGAAACTCTTT. This gives the protein CATWDEKKLF.

The table lists this clone with a few counts. A read error may explain this, as a much larger clone is one base away. The sample carries other DNA sequences with the same CDR3. J is TRGJ1 or TRGJ2 and V is TRGV9. The CDR3 has 12 amino acids. Germline V lookup: CDR1 GITISATS, CDR2 ISYDGTV (reference sequence). The CDR3 here is CALWEVRYKKLF. The CDR3 DNA is TGCGCCTTGTGGGAGGTGCGGTATAAGAAACTCTTT.

This clone was detected only once. The chain is built from TRGV9 and TRGJ1 or TRGJ2. Losses at the gene ends were 5 bases for V and 1 base for J; bases not matched to a gene: 11. The germline V gene has CDR1 GITISATS and CDR2 ISYDGTV (reference sequence). The CDR3 runs to 15 residues. Here the CDR3 reads CALWGGAYNYYKKLF. The CDR3 DNA follows: TGTGCCTTGTGGGGAGGTGCCTATAATTATTATAAGAAACTCTTT.

A remark on this clone: The protein in TCRdb stems from a much larger clone and differs at residue 4 from this DNA's translation, likely a read error; here the protein is translated from the DNA. V usage is TRGV8 and J usage is TRGJ1 or TRGJ2. The CDR3 is 15 residues long. CDR1 VENAVY and CDR2 YDSYNSRV come from the germline V gene. In DNA, the CDR3 is TGTGCCACCCGGGATCACCGTACGAATTATTATAAGAAACTCTTT. It is translated as CATRDHRTNYYKKLF.

V gene TRGV4 combines with J gene TRGJ1 or TRGJ2. Germline V lookup: CDR1 EGSTGY, CDR2 YDSYTSSV. The CDR3 consists of 17 residues. V was pared by 3 bases and J by 0 bases, with 14 bases of the junction left unmatched. DNA for the CDR3: TGTGCCACCTGGGATTCTTACTTCGATCTGAATTATTATAAGAAACTCTTT. It translates to CATWDSYFDLNYYKKLF.

The V call is TRGV8, the J call TRGJP1. This CDR3 contains 14 residues. V shed 5 bases, J shed 4 bases, and the junction held 7 bases outside the gene matches. CDR1 and CDR2 (germline): VENAVY, YDSYNSRV. The CDR3 here is CATWGPYTGWFKIF. The CDR3 DNA reads TGTGCCACCTGGGGACCATACACTGGTTGGTTCAAGATATTT.

In this sample, this clone is large (0.1 to 1%). This specimen includes other DNA sequences encoding the same CDR3. The V call is TRGV8, the J call TRGJ1 or TRGJ2. The junction had 4 bases not matched to a gene; V was cut back by 5 bases and J by 9 bases. This CDR3 has 10 residues. Germline V CDR1 and CDR2: VENAVY, YDSYNSRV. The CDR3 DNA is TGTGCCACCTGGGGCACTAAGAAACTCTTT. Amino acids: CATWGTKKLF.

The gene calls are TRGV10 and TRGJP1. TRGV10 is an ORF; its function is uncertain. Trimming removed 8 bases from V and 2 bases from J; junction bases left unmatched: 6. The CDR3 has 14 residues. The CDR3 is CAAWGGTTGWFKIF. The CDR3 bases are TGTGCTGCGTGGGGAGGAACCACTGGTTGGTTCAAGATATTT.

As to this clone: TCRdb has a much larger clone's protein, which differs at residue 5 from the translation of this DNA, likely because of a read error; what is shown is the protein translated from the DNA. The V and J genes are TRGV8 and TRGJ1 or TRGJ2. The trim removed 5 bases at V and 9 bases at J, leaving 7 bases unmatched. The CDR3 spans 11 residues. From germline, CDR1 is VENAVY and CDR2 YDSYNSRV. CDR3 amino acids: CATWGGIKKLF. CDR3 coding DNA: TGTGCCACCTGGGGTGGTATTAAGAAACTCTTT.

The chain links TRGV4 to TRGJ1 or TRGJ2. CDR1 is EGSTGY, CDR2 YDSYTSSV, per germline. J gave up 3 bases and V 5 bases, and 4 bases lay outside the gene matches. This CDR3 is built from 12 residues. The DNA of the CDR3 is TGTGCCACCTGGGGATCTTATTATAAGAAACTCTTT. Translating gives CATWGSYYKKLF.

This clone was seen a few times. This chain joins TRGV3 and TRGJ1 or TRGJ2. There are 12 residues in the CDR3. J gave up 4 bases and V 9 bases, and 9 bases lay outside the gene matches. Germline V lookup: CDR1 VTNTFY, CDR2 YDVSTARD (reference sequence). The CDR3 reads CATLKAYYKKLF. In DNA form, the CDR3 reads TGTGCCACCCTAAAGGCGTATTATAAGAAACTCTTT.

This clone has a handful of counts. This chain joins TRGV5 and TRGJ1 or TRGJ2. V was pared by 1 base and J by 5 bases, with 11 bases of the junction left unmatched. The germline gives CDR1 VINAFY, CDR2 YDVSNSKD. CDR3 length equals 15 residues. The chain's CDR3 is CATWDSLPLNYKKLF. The CDR3 coding sequence is TGTGCCACCTGGGACAGCCTTCCCTTAAATTATAAGAAACTCTTT.

This clone came up a few times. This rearrangement joins TRGV2 to TRGJP1. CDR3 length: 13 residues. J gave up 4 bases and V 8 bases, and 7 bases lay outside the gene matches. Germline lookup yields CDR1 EGSNGY and CDR2 YDSYNSKV. CDR3 region: CATLGGTGWFKIF. CDR3 nucleotides: TGTGCCACCTTGGGAGGCACTGGTTGGTTCAAGATATTT.

The gene calls are TRGV2 and TRGJ1 or TRGJ2. This CDR3 spans 14 amino acids. Germline trimming cut 0 bases from V and 12 bases from J; bases unmatched to any gene: 14. Germline lookup yields CDR1 EGSNGY and CDR2 YDSYNSKV. The CDR3 DNA follows: TGTGCCACCTGGGACGGGCAGGGGATTATAAGGAAACTCTTT. It codes for CATWDGQGIIRKLF.

In its sample, this clone is large. The chain uses TRGV9 and TRGJ1 or TRGJ2. From germline, CDR1 is GITISATS and CDR2 ISYDGTV (reference sequence). V gave up 4 bases and J gave up 12 bases; unmatched junction bases: 3. This CDR3 is built from 9 residues. The CDR3 sequence: CALWEGKLF. Written as DNA, the CDR3 is TGTGCCTTGTGGGAAGGGAAACTCTTT.

The chain employs TRGV3 and TRGJ1 or TRGJ2. Germline assignment: CDR1 VTNTFY and CDR2 YDVSTARD (reference sequence). The CDR3 has 12 amino acids. V dropped 3 bases and J dropped 13; count of bases not matched to a gene: 12. CDR3 bases: TGTGCCACCTGGGACGGACCCATAAGTAAACTCTTT. The encoded protein is CATWDGPISKLF.

The sample holds a few counts of this clone. One base separates it from a far larger clone, so it is likely a read error. This sample also contains other DNA sequences that code for the same CDR3. The V call is TRGV11, the J call TRGJP1. TRGV11 is an open reading frame, and its role is uncertain. This CDR3 region has 14 residues. CDR3 sequence: CACWPYTTGWFKIF. CDR3 DNA: TGCGCCTGCTGGCCATATACCACTGGTTGGTTCAAGATATTT.

In this sample, this clone turned up once. The chain has TRGV11 and TRGJ1 or TRGJ2. TRGV11 is an ORF; its function is uncertain. V was pared by 8 bases and J by 8 bases, with 9 bases of the junction left unmatched. This CDR3 is 12 amino acids long. In DNA form, the CDR3 reads TGTGCCTGCTGGACCGATCTGAATAAGAAACTCTTT. It encodes CACWTDLNKKLF.